Each of the 11 T cell receptor beta chains below was sequenced from the same sample in a study of early T cells in non-severe SARS-CoV-2 infection. Each CDR3 protein gets one entry after TCRdb re-called the 5' RACE reads with MiXCR. The data contain about 110,000 distinct CDR3 sequences, around 13% of them seen just once; the ten biggest clones take up approximately 4%. Source: whole blood, taken at baseline. The receptors come from an adult who was a healthcare worker with PCR-confirmed SARS-CoV-2 infection or an uninfected control (not recorded which).

This clonotype was recorded at least ten times. The chain has TRBV20-1 and TRBJ1-5; D gene uncertain. This CDR3 region has 11 residues. CDR1 and CDR2 (germline): DFQATT, SNEGSKA (reference sequence). Trimming removed 5 bases at V and 6 bases at J, with 8 bases between. The CDR3 DNA reads as TGCAGTGCTGGGGTGGCTCAGCCCCAGCATTTT. Translated, it gives CSAGVAQPQHF.

The chain has TRBV19 and TRBJ2-1; the match to TRBD2 covers 9 bases. The V gene's germline CDR1 is LNHDA and CDR2 SQIVND (reference sequence). The CDR3 is 13 residues long. J was trimmed by 10 bases and V by 7 bases; bases with no gene match: 8. CDR3 in amino acids: CASKGLAFGEQFF. The CDR3 DNA is TGTGCCAGTAAGGGACTAGCCTTCGGGGAGCAGTTCTTC.

V usage is TRBV5-1 and J usage is TRBJ1-1, with D hard to call. V lost 5 bases to trimming and J lost 0 bases, with 8 bases between them. Per germline, CDR1 SGHRS and CDR2 YFSETQ. This CDR3 is built from 13 residues. The CDR3 spells CASSWDLNTEAFF. CDR3 bases: TGCGCCAGCAGTTGGGATCTGAACACTGAAGCTTTCTTT.

The V and J genes are TRBV30 and TRBJ2-1; TRBD2 might be the D (5 bases). The CDR3 is made up of 13 amino acids. Germline V gives CDR1 GTSNPN, CDR2 SVGIG (reference sequence). CDR3 residues: CASGERLRNEQFF. The CDR3 coding sequence is TGTGCGTCCGGCGAGAGACTAAGAAATGAGCAGTTCTTC.

The gene calls are TRBV2 and TRBJ2-1; TRBD1 matches at 8 bases. From germline, CDR1 is SNHLY and CDR2 FYNNEI. The CDR3 length is 15 residues. V was clipped by 7 bases and J by 10 bases; unmatched bases: 15. CDR3 nucleotide sequence: TGTGCCAGCACCCGACAGGGGCTGAATGGAGGGGAGCAGTTCTTC. Translation gives CASTRQGLNGGEQFF. Full variable domain (outside the CDR3, taken from reference TRBV2 and TRBJ2-1): EPEVTQTPSHQVTQMGQEVILRCVPISNHLYFYWYRQILGQKVEFLVSFYNNEISEKSEIFDDQFSVERPDGSNFTLKIRSTKLEDSAMYFCASTRQGLNGGEQFFGPGTRLTVL.

This clonotype appeared many times. V and J are TRBV29-1 and TRBJ2-7, with D uncertain. The CDR3 totals 11 residues. Trimming took off 4 bases at V and 5 bases at J, with 9 bases between the two ends. CDR1 is SQVTM, CDR2 ANQGSEA, per germline. The CDR3 sequence: CSVAVSHEQYF. The CDR3 region has the DNA TGCAGCGTTGCAGTGTCGCACGAGCAGTACTTC.

V and J are TRBV12-2 and TRBJ2-3; TRBD1 is taken as the D call from the table, unchecked against the DNA. TRBV12-2 represents a pseudogene. This CDR3 has 12 residues. The CDR3 spells CASRSPSASQYF. CDR3 nucleotides: TGTGCAAGTCGCTCCCCCTCTGCGTCGCAGTATTTT.

This clonotype was counted only a few times. V is TRBV28 and J is TRBJ1-1, with D maybe TRBD1 (5 bases). The CDR3 length is 13 residues. CDR1 and CDR2 (germline): MDHEN, SYDVKM. V lost 5 bases to trimming and J lost 11 bases, with 18 bases between them. DNA for the CDR3: TGTGCCAGCAGTCCGAGACGCGCCAAGGGGGCTTTCTTT. Protein product: CASSPRRAKGAFF.

This clonotype was recorded many times. The genes are TRBV5-1 and TRBJ1-1; D is ambiguous. This CDR3 is 11 amino acids long. CDR1 and CDR2 (germline): SGHRS, YFSETQ. Trimming pared 0 bases from V and 7 bases from J, leaving 4 bases between. In nucleotides, the CDR3 is TGCGCCAGCAGCTTGGGCAGTGAAGCTTTCTTT. Translating it yields CASSLGSEAFF.

J is TRBJ1-6 and V is TRBV18; 7 bases agree with TRBD1. This CDR3 has 15 amino acids. Germline V gives CDR1 KGHSH, CDR2 LQKENI. The V and J ends lost 4 bases and 3 bases, in that order; junction bases with no gene match: 3. The CDR3 sequence: CASSRDSDYNSPLHF. For the CDR3, the DNA is TGTGCCAGCTCACGGGACAGCGACTATAATTCACCCCTCCACTTT.

The chain uses TRBV4-1 and TRBJ1-4; D not certain. Germline-derived CDR1 and CDR2 are MGHRA and YSYEKL. The CDR3 is made up of 14 amino acids. V was clipped by 0 bases and J by 5 bases, with 7 bases between them. Here the CDR3 reads CASSQERLNEKLFF. CDR3 bases: TGCGCCAGCAGCCAAGAACGGCTGAATGAAAAACTGTTTTTT.